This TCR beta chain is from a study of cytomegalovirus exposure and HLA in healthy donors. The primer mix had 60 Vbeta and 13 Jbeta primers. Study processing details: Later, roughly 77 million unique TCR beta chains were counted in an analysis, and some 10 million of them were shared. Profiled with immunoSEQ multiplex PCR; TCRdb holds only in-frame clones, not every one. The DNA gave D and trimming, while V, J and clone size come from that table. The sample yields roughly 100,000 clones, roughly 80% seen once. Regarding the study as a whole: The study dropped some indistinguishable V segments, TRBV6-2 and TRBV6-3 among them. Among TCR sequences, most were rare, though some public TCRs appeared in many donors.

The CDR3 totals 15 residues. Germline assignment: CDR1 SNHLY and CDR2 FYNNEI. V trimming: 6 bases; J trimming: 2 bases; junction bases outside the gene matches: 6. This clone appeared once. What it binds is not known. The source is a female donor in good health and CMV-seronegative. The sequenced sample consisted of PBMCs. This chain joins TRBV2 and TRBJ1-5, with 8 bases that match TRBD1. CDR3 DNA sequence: TGTGCCAGCAGGAGGACAGGGCAGGGCAATCAGCCCCAGCATTTT. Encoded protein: CASRRTGQGNQPQHF.